This T cell receptor beta chain emerged from a study of blood T cell repertoires in COVID-19. The overall study: Resolution of symptoms, clearance, or two negative PCRs was present in recovered Cohort 3 donors. From T cells, B-cell-depleted T cells, or PBMCs came the material, which was cDNA or gDNA.

Clinical histories supplied by participants themselves formed the basis of cohort assignment. CDR3 length equals 15 residues. J was trimmed by 6 bases and V by 3 bases; bases with no gene match: 8. CDR1 and CDR2 (germline): SGHRS, YFSETQ. Authors' processing steps: How many nucleated cells were present was estimated from reference gene primer amplification. Profiling relied on immunoSEQ multiplex PCR, and the TCRdb table lists in-frame clones only, not all of them. V and J calls and clone size follow that table, whereas D and trimming were derived from the DNA. The table has approximately 360,000 clones, around 87% seen once.

V gene TRBV5-1 combines with J gene TRBJ1-1, with TRBD1 identical over 10 bases. The source material was PBMCs or T cells enriched from blood (not recorded which). The sequence derives from a middle-aged man in a cohort exposed to, infected with or recovered from COVID-19 (not recorded which). Written as DNA, the CDR3 is TGCGCCAGCAGCTCATGGGGACAGGGGAATCCTGAAGCTTTCTTT. Its translation: CASSSWGQGNPEAFF.